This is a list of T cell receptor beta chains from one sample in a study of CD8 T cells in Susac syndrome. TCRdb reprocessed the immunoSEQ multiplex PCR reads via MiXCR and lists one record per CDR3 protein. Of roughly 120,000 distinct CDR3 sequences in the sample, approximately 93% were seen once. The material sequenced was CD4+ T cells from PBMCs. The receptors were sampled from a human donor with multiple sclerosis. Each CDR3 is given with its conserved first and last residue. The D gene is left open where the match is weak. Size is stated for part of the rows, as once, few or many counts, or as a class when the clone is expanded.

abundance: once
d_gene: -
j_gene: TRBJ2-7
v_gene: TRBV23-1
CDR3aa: CASILLGASEQYF
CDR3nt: TGCGCCAGCATCTTACTGGGGGCCTCCGAGCAGTACTTC

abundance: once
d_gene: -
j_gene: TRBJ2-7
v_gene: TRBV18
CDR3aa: CASSPQRAESSYEQYF
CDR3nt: TGTGCCAGCTCACCCCAACGGGCCGAGAGCTCCTACGAGCAGTACTTC

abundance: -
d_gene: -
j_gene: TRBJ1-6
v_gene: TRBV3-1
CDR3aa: CASSPNHVGGNSPLHF
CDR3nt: TGTGCCAGCAGCCCCAACCATGTTGGTGGAAATTCACCCCTCCACTTT

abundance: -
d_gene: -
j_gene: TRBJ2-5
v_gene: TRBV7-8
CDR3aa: CASTGRPINQETQYF
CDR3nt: TGTGCCAGCACCGGCAGACCAATAAACCAAGAGACCCAGTACTTC

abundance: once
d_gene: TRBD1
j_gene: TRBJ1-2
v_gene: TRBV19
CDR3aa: CASSRDWQGAGGYTF
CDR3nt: TGTGCCAGTAGTAGGGATTGGCAGGGGGCGGGAGGCTACACCTTC

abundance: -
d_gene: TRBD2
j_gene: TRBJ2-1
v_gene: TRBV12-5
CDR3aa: CASGIPLAGFYNEQFF
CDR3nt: TGTGCTAGTGGTATCCCCTTAGCGGGGTTCTACAATGAGCAGTTCTTC

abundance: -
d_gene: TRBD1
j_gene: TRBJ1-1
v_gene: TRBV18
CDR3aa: CASSPGTGPSEAFF
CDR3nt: TGTGCCAGCTCTCCCGGGACAGGTCCGTCTGAAGCTTTCTTT

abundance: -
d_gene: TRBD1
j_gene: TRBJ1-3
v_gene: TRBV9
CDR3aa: CASSGDRGSRNTIYF
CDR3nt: TGTGCCAGCAGCGGCGACAGGGGAAGTAGAAACACCATATATTTT

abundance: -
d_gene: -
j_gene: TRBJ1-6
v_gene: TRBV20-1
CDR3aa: CSAYSGAYNSPLHF
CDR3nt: TGCAGTGCTTATTCAGGGGCTTATAATTCACCCCTCCACTTT

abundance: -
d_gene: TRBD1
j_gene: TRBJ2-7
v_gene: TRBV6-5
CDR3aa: CASSYSPGQGHEQYF
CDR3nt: TGTGCCAGCAGTTACTCGCCGGGACAGGGACACGAGCAGTACTTC

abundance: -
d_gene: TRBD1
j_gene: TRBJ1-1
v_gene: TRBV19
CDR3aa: CASRDRGGTEAFF
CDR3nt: TGTGCCAGTCGAGACAGGGGAGGGACTGAAGCTTTCTTT

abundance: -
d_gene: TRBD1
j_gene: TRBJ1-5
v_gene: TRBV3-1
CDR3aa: CASSQDNRGRYNQPQHF
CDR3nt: TGTGCCAGCAGCCAAGATAACAGGGGCCGCTACAATCAGCCCCAGCATTTT

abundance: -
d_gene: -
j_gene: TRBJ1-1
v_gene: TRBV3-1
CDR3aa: CASSPIRSGPNTEAFF
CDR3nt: TGTGCCAGCAGCCCTATAAGATCCGGACCTAACACTGAAGCTTTCTTT

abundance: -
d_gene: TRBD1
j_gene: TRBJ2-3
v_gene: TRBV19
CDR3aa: CASRDRGRGSTDTQYF
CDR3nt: TGTGCCAGTAGGGACAGGGGCAGGGGGAGCACAGATACGCAGTATTTT

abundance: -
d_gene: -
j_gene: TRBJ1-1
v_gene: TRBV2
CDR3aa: CASSDLTGPIEAFF
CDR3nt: TGTGCCAGCAGTGACCTCACAGGGCCAATTGAAGCTTTCTTT

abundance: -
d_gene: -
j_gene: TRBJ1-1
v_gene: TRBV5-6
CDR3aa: CASYWNTEAFF
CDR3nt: TGTGCCAGCTATTGGAACACTGAAGCTTTCTTT

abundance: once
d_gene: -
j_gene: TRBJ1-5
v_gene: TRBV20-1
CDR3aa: CSARDGRGSSNQPQHF
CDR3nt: TGCAGTGCTAGAGATGGTAGGGGGTCTAGCAATCAGCCCCAGCATTTT

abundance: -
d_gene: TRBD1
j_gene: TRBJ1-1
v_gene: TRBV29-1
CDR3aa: CSVDLGQGGTEAFF
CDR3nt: TGCAGCGTTGATCTTGGACAGGGGGGTACTGAAGCTTTCTTT

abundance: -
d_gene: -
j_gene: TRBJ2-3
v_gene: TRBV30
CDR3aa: CAWSAAPVRGSTDTQYF
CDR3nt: TGTGCCTGGAGTGCCGCCCCGGTGCGGGGAAGCACAGATACGCAGTATTTT

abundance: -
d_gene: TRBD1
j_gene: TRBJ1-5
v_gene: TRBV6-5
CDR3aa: CASSLKTGNQPQHF
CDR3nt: TGTGCCAGCAGCCTCAAGACAGGGAATCAGCCCCAGCATTTT

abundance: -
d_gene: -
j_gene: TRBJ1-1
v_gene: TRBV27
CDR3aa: CASKRGQRNTEAFF
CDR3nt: TGTGCCAGCAAAAGAGGACAAAGGAACACTGAAGCTTTCTTT

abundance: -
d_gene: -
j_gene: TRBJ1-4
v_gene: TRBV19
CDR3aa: CASDSGEGNEKLFF
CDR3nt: TGTGCCAGTGATTCGGGGGAGGGAAATGAAAAACTGTTTTTT

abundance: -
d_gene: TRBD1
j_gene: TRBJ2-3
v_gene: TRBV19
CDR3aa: CASSNRGQADTQYF
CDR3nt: TGTGCCAGTAGTAACAGGGGCCAGGCAGATACGCAGTATTTT

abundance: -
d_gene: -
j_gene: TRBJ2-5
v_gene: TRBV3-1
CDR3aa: CASSQDTGPYQETQYF
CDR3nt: TGTGCCAGCAGCCAAGATACAGGCCCGTACCAAGAGACCCAGTACTTC

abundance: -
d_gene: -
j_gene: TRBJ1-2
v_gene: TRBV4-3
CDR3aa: CASSVWGSEGYTF
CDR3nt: TGCGCCAGCAGCGTATGGGGGTCTGAGGGCTACACCTTC

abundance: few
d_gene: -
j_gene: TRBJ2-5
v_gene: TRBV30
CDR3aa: CAWSPGLGRETQYF
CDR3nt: TGTGCCTGGAGTCCAGGGTTGGGACGGGAGACCCAGTACTTC

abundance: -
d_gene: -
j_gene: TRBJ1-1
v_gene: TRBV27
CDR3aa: CASRRIEYTEAFF
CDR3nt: TGTGCCAGCAGACGGATTGAGTACACTGAAGCTTTCTTT

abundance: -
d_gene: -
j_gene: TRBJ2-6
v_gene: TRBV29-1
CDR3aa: CSVRPVGANVLTF
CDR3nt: TGCAGCGTCCGGCCCGTCGGGGCCAACGTCCTGACTTTC

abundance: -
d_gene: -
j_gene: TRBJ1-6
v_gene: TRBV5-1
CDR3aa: CASSPRAGYNSPLHF
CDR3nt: TGCGCCAGCAGCCCCCGGGCCGGATATAATTCACCCCTCCACTTT

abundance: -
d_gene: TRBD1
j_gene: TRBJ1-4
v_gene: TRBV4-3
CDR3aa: CASSRNTRGANEKLFF
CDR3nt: TGCGCCAGCAGCCGAAACACCAGGGGGGCTAATGAAAAACTGTTTTTT

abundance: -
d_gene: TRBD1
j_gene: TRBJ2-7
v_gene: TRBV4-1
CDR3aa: CASSRGQGVDYEQYF
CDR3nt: TGCGCCAGCAGCCGAGGGCAGGGGGTTGACTACGAGCAGTACTTC

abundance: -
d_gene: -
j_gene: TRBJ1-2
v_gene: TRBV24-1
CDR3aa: CATSDPHQGLNYGYTF
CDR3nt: TGTGCCACCAGTGATCCCCACCAGGGACTAAACTATGGCTACACCTTC

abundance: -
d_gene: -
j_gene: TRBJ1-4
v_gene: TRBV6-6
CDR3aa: CASRALEKLFF
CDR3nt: TGTGCCAGCAGGGCACTTGAAAAACTGTTTTTT

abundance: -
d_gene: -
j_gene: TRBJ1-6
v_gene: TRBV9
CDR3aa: CASSAGRLGNSPLHF
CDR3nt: TGTGCCAGCAGCGCCGGGCGCCTTGGGAACTCACCCCTCCACTTT

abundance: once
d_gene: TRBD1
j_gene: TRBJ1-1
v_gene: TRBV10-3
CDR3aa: CAISDSTGDTEAFF
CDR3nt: TGTGCCATCAGTGATTCAACAGGGGACACTGAAGCTTTCTTT

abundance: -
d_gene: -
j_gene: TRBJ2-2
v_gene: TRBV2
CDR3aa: CASRYRESTGELFF
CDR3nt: TGTGCCAGCAGGTACAGGGAGAGCACCGGGGAGCTGTTTTTT

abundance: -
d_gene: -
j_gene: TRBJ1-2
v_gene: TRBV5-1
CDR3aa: CASRSDRIAYGYTF
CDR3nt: TGCGCCAGCAGATCCGACAGGATTGCCTATGGCTACACCTTC

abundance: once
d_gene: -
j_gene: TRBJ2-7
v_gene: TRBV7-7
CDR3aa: CASSFPQGKGGCEQYF
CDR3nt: TGTGCCAGCAGCTTCCCCCAGGGCAAGGGCGGCTGCGAGCAGTACTTC

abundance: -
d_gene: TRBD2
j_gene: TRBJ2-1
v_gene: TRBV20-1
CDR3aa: CSARDRGGIYNEQFF
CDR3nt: TGCAGTGCTAGAGATCGGGGGGGCATCTACAATGAGCAGTTCTTC

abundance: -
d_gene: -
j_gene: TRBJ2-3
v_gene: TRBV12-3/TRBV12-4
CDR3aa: CASSPTPNTDTQYF
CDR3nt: TGTGCCAGCAGTCCTACTCCTAACACAGATACGCAGTATTTT

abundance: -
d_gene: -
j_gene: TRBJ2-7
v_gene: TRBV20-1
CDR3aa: CSAVGGEATGYEQYF
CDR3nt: TGCAGTGCGGTGGGAGGAGAGGCGACCGGCTACGAGCAGTACTTC

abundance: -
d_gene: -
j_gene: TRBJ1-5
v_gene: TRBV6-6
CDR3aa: CASADRDSNQPQHF
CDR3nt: TGTGCCAGTGCAGATCGGGATAGCAATCAGCCCCAGCATTTT

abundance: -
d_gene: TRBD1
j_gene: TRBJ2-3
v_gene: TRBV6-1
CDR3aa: CASSRNPGTGVSDTQYF
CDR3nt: TGTGCCAGCAGTCGAAACCCCGGGACAGGGGTGTCAGATACGCAGTATTTT

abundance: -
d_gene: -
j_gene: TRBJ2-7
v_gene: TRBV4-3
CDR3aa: CASSQAAPGSLRHEQYF
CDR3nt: TGCGCCAGCAGCCAAGCAGCCCCCGGGTCCCTAAGGCACGAGCAGTACTTC

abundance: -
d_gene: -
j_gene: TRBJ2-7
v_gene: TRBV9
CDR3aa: CASSVGRGAANSYEQYF
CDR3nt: TGTGCCAGCAGCGTAGGGAGGGGGGCAGCGAACTCCTACGAGCAGTACTTC

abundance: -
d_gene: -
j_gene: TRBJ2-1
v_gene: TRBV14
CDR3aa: CASSKGFLLFF
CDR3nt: TGTGCCAGCAGTAAAGGGTTTCTCCTGTTCTTC

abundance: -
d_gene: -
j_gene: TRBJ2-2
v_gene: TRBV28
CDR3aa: CASHPNTGELFF
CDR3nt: TGTGCCAGCCACCCGAACACCGGGGAGCTGTTTTTT

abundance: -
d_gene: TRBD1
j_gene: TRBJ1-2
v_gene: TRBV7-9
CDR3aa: CASSRDRMDGYTF
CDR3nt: TGTGCCAGCAGCCGGGACAGGATGGATGGCTACACCTTC

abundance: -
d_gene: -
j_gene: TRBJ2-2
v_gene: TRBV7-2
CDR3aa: CASSLITGELFF
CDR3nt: TGTGCCAGCAGCTTAATCACCGGGGAGCTGTTTTTT

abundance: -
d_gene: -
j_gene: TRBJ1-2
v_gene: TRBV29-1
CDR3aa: CSVDNGKGGNYGYTF
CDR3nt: TGCAGCGTTGATAACGGGAAGGGCGGTAACTATGGCTACACCTTC

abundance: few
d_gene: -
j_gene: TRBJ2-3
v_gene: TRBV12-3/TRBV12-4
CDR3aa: CASSPVSTDTQYF
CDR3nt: TGTGCCAGCAGTCCCGTAAGCACAGATACGCAGTATTTT

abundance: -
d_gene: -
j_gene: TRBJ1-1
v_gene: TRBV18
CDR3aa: CASSPWARQAFF
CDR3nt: TGTGCCAGCTCACCTTGGGCACGGCAAGCTTTCTTT

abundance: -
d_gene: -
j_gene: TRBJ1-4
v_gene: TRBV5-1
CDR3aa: CASSATGTTNEKLFF
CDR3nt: TGCGCCAGCAGCGCAACAGGAACAACTAATGAAAAACTGTTTTTT

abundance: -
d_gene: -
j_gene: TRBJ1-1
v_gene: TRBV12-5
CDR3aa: CASGLYQGGAAFF
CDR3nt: TGTGCTAGTGGTTTGTACCAGGGTGGGGCAGCTTTCTTT

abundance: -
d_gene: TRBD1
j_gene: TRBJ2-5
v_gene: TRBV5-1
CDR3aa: CASSLRDRGQETQYF
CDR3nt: TGCGCCAGCAGCTTGAGGGACAGGGGCCAAGAGACCCAGTACTTC

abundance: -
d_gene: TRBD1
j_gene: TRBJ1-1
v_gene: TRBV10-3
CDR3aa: CAISGTGEPNTEAFF
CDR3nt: TGTGCCATCAGTGGGACAGGGGAACCCAACACTGAAGCTTTCTTT

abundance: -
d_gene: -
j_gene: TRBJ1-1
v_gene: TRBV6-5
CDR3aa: CASSYKGGGNTEAFF
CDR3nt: TGTGCCAGCAGTTACAAGGGGGGGGGAAACACTGAAGCTTTCTTT

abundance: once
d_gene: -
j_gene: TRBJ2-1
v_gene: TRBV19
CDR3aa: CASRWGQGSYNEQFF
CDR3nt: TGTGCCAGTAGATGGGGTCAGGGTTCCTACAATGAGCAGTTCTTC

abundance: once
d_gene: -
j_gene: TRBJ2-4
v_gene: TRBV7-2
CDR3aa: CASSLGSHLKNIQYF
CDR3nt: TGTGCCAGCAGCTTAGGGAGCCACCTCAAAAACATTCAGTACTTC

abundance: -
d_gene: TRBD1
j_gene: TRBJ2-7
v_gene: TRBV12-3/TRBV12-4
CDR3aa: CASSSTNRGTYEQYF
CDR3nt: TGTGCCAGCAGTTCTACTAACAGGGGCACGTACGAGCAGTACTTC